This entry describes one TCR beta chain. The antigen is not known. This record belongs to a study of cytomegalovirus exposure and HLA in healthy donors. Study-wide results and caveats: Three of the chains that were CMV-associated were confirmed in vitro to be specific for CMV antigens. Most TCR sequences showed up rarely, but some public TCRs showed up in many donors.

Some clones are missing from TCRdb's copy, which holds only in-frame ones; the method was immunoSEQ multiplex PCR. The table includes about 130,000 clones, about 80% detected once. The donors formed part of the approximately 120-subject validation cohort, distinct from the roughly 700-subject first cohort. Deletions cut 2 bases from V and 0 bases from J, with 14 bases between. The CDR3 sequence is 16 residues long. Germline CDR1 is MRHNA and CDR2 is SNTAGT. Specimen: PBMCs. The V and J genes are TRBV6-4 and TRBJ2-7; D is perhaps TRBD2 (6 bases). The source of this sequence is a man aged 25 to 45 in good health and CMV-seropositive. CDR3 residues: CASSDPYPGSSYEQYF. DNA for the CDR3: TGTGCCAGCAGTGACCCTTACCCCGGGAGCTCCTACGAGCAGTACTTC.